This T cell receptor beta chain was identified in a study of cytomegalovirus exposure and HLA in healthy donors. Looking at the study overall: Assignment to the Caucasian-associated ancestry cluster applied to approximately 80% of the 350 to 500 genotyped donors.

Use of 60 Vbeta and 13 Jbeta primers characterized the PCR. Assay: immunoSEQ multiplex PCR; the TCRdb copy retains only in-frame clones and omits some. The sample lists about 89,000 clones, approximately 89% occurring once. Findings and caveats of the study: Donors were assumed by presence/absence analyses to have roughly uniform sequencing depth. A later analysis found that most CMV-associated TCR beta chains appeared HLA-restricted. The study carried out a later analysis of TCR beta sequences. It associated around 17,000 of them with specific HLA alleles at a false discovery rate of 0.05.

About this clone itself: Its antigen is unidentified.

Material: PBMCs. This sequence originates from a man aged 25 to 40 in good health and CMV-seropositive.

The CDR3 region has the DNA TGCGCCAGCAGTCGTCGCCCAGGGGGCGGCGCTTCCCCAGAGACCCAGTACTTC. Amino acid sequence: CASSRRPGGGASPETQYF. The rearrangement links TRBV5-1 to TRBJ2-5; the match to TRBD1 covers 8 bases. After removal of 5 bases from V and 4 bases from J, the junction contained 19 bases not matched to a gene. Germline CDR1 and CDR2: SGHRS and YFSETQ. CDR3 size: 18 residues.